These 9 T cell receptor beta chains came from one sample sequenced in a study of blood T cell repertoires in COVID-19. TCRdb's table, derived via immunoSEQ multiplex PCR, lists solely in-frame clones and lacks some. Of 99,000 or so clones in the sample, 85% to 90% were seen once. Sequencing input: peripheral blood. These receptors originate from a human donor in a cohort sampled during active COVID-19.

This chain joins TRBV2 and TRBJ2-5, with D possibly TRBD2 on 5 matching bases. CDR3 length equals 13 residues. Germline V gene data show CDR1 as SNHLY and CDR2 as FYNNEI. Trimming removed 3 bases at V and 5 bases at J, with 10 bases between. CDR3 sequence: CASSDGISETQYF. DNA of the CDR3: TGTGCCAGCAGTGACGGGATTTCGGAGACCCAGTACTTC.

This chain links TRBV6-6 with TRBJ1-1; D uncertain. The CDR3 consists of 14 residues. V gave up 2 bases and J gave up 2 bases, with 9 bases separating them. CDR1 and CDR2 from the germline V gene are MNHNY and SVGAGI (reference sequence). CDR3 DNA: TGTGCCAGCAGTTACCCAGAGACAAACACTGAAGCTTTCTTT. It encodes CASSYPETNTEAFF.

The chain has TRBV5-6 and TRBJ1-2; D is unclear. Deletions cut 4 bases from V and 2 bases from J, with 21 bases between. This CDR3 region has 17 residues. The germline CDR1 and CDR2 sequences are SGHDT and YYEEEE. The CDR3: CASSPPAEGIGNYGYTF. The CDR3 nucleotides read TGTGCCAGCAGCCCCCCCGCCGAGGGAATTGGAAACTATGGCTACACCTTC. Full variable domain (remainder filled in from reference TRBV5-6 and TRBJ1-2): DAGVTQSPTHLIKTRGQQVTLRCSPKSGHDTVSWYQQALGQGPQFIFQYYEEEERQRGNFPDRFSGHQFPNYSSELNVNALLLGDSALYLCASSPPAEGIGNYGYTFGSGTRLTVV.

The rearrangement uses TRBV18 and TRBJ2-3; D possibly corresponds to TRBD1 (5 bases). CDR1 is KGHSH and CDR2 is LQKENI in the germline V gene. The CDR3 covers 13 residues. V shed 6 bases and J shed 4 bases, with 11 bases lying between them. CDR3 coding DNA: TGTGCCAGCTCGACCCAGGGTTCAGATACGCAGTATTTT. This encodes CASSTQGSDTQYF.

CDR3 residues: CASTPGGGVYYNEQFF. The DNA for the CDR3 is TGTGCCAGCACGCCTGGGGGGGGAGTCTACTACAATGAGCAGTTCTTC. This rearrangement joins TRBV28 to TRBJ2-1; the match to TRBD2 covers 7 bases. Germline loops: CDR1 MDHEN, CDR2 SYDVKM. Germline trimming cut 7 bases from V and 3 bases from J; bases unmatched to any gene: 12. This CDR3 spans 16 amino acids.

The chain links TRBV29-1 to TRBJ2-7; D gene unclear. Germline V gives CDR1 SQVTM, CDR2 ANQGSEA. The V end was cut by 0 bases, the J end by 1 base, with 7 bases between. The CDR3 sequence is 13 residues long. In DNA, the CDR3 is TGCAGCGTTGAAGATACGAGATCCTACGAGCAGTACTTC. It encodes CSVEDTRSYEQYF.

V and J are TRBV7-8 and TRBJ2-5; D uncertain. CDR1 and CDR2 (germline): SGHVS, FQNEAQ. The CDR3 length is 12 residues. Between the trimmed V and J ends, which lost 1 base and 7 bases, there was a span of 7 bases. In DNA, the CDR3 is TGTGCCAGCAGCTTAGTTTCTGTGACCCAGTACTTC. It codes for CASSLVSVTQYF.

The chain links TRBV6-5 to TRBJ2-3; 7 bases match TRBD1. CDR3 length equals 15 residues. V was clipped by 6 bases and J by 2 bases; unmatched bases: 8. The V gene's germline CDR1 is MNHEY and CDR2 SVGAGI. The CDR3 DNA sequence: TGTGCCAGCAGCTTCGGGACAGTCCTCACAGATACGCAGTATTTT. Amino acids: CASSFGTVLTDTQYF.

This chain joins TRBV11-1 and TRBJ2-2, with D possibly TRBD1 on 5 matching bases. Germline CDR1 and CDR2: SGHAT and FQDESV (reference sequence). CDR3 length equals 18 residues. Trimming shortened V by 0 bases and J by 8 bases, and 22 bases separated the two germline ends. The CDR3 region has the DNA TGTGCCAGCAGCTTAGCGCAGTGGGGCTCCGGTTTCGCGGGGGAGCTGTTTTTT. Translated: CASSLAQWGSGFAGELFF.